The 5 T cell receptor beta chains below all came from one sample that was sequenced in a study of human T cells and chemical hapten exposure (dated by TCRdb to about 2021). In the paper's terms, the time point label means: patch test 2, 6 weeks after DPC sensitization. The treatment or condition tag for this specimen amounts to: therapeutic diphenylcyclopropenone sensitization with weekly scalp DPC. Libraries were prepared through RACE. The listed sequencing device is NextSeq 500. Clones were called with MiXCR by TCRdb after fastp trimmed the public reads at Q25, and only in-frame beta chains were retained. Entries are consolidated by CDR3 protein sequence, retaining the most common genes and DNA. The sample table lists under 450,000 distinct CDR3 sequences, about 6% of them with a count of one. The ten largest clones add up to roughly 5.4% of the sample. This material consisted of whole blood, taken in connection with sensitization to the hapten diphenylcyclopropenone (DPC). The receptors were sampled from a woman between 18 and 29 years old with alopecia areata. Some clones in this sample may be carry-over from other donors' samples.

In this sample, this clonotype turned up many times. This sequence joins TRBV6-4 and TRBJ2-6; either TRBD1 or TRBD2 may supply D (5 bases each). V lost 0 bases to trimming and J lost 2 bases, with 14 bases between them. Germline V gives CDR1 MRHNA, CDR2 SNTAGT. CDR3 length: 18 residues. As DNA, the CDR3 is TGTGCCAGCAGTGACTCTTCATTAGGGGACGCTGGGGCCAACGTCCTGACTTTC. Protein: CASSDSSLGDAGANVLTF.

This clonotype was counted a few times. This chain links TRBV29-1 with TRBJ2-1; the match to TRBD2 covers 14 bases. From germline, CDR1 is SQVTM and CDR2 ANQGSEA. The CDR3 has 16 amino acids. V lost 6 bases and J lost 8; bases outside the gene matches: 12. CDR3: CSVQSPRTSGGYEQFF. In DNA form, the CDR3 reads TGCAGCGTACAAAGCCCCCGGACTAGCGGGGGGTATGAGCAGTTCTTC.

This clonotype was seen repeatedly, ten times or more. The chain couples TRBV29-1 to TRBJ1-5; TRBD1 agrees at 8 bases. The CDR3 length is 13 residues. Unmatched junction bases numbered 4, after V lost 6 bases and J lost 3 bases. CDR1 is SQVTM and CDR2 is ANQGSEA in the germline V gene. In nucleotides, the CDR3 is TGCAGCGTAGTGACAGGGGCCAATCAGCCCCAGCATTTT. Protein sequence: CSVVTGANQPQHF. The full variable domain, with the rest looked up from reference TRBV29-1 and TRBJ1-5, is SAVISQKPSRDICQRGTSLTIQCQVDSQVTMMFWYRQQPGQSLTLIATANQGSEATYESGFVIDKFPISRPNLTFSTLTVSNMSPEDSSIYLCSVVTGANQPQHFGDGTRLSIL.

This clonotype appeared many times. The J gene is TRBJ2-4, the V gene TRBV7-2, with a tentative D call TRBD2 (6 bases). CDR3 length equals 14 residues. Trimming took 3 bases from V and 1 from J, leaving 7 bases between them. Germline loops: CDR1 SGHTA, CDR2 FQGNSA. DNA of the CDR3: TGTGCCAGCAGCTTCCGGGGGGCCAAAAACATTCAGTACTTC. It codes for CASSFRGAKNIQYF.

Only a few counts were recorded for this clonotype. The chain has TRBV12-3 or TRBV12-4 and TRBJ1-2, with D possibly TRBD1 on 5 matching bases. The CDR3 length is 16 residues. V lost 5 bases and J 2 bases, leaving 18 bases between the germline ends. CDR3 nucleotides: TGTGCCAGCAGTACGACAGTCTCCCCTTTGAACTATGGCTACACCTTC. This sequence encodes CASSTTVSPLNYGYTF.